What follows are 26 T cell receptor beta chains derived from one specimen sequenced in a study of T-cell memory formation after mild COVID-19 (dated by TCRdb to the early 2020s). The protocol used for the library was 5' RACE. The data were produced on an Illumina NovaSeq 6000. TCRdb reanalyzed the raw reads on its own, using fastp at Q25 for trimming and MiXCR for clone calling, and kept in-frame beta chains. Each entry merges the rows of one CDR3 protein and shows their most common DNA and genes. This sample is represented by approximately 340,000 distinct CDR3 sequences; over 10% of them were singletons. Of the sample, roughly 23% is held by the ten largest clones. Sequencing was performed on PBMCs or a T cell subset sorted from them (not recorded which). These receptors came from a man aged 18 to 35 who had mild COVID-19 (a few samples of this study predate the infection). The sample titles of this study are shuffled in the database, so cell type and time point are left out; the donor was told from shared clones.

This clonotype was detected a few times. The chain uses TRBV4-2 and TRBJ1-1; the match to TRBD1 covers 9 bases. V was pared by 3 bases and J by 3 bases, with 5 bases of the junction left unmatched. CDR3 length equals 15 residues. The V gene's germline CDR1 is LGHNA and CDR2 YNFKEQ. This CDR3 reads CASSHTGGGDTEAFF. The CDR3 coding sequence is TGTGCCAGCAGCCATACAGGGGGCGGAGACACTGAAGCTTTCTTT.

This chain links TRBV6-4 with TRBJ2-7, with 8 bases lining up with TRBD2. This CDR3 is built from 19 residues. J was trimmed by 2 bases and V by 2 bases; bases with no gene match: 17. Per germline, CDR1 MRHNA and CDR2 SNTAGT. CDR3 protein: CASSDPTGVERGRPYEQYV. The CDR3 DNA follows: TGTGCCAGCAGTGACCCAACTGGGGTTGAGCGGGGGAGACCCTACGAGCAGTACGTC.

The chain links TRBV12-5 to TRBJ2-1; 10 bases are shared with TRBD2. V lost 4 bases, J lost 7 bases, and 7 bases stayed unmatched. This CDR3 has 15 amino acids. Germline CDR1 reads LGHNT; CDR2 reads FRNRAP. The CDR3 DNA reads as TGTGCTAGTGGTTCCCCGGGACTAGCGATTAATGAGCAGTTCTTC. Protein product: CASGSPGLAINEQFF.

The genes are TRBV7-6 and TRBJ2-1; possibly TRBD2 for D (5 bases). The germline CDR1 and CDR2 sequences are SGHVS and FNYEAQ. The CDR3 spans 12 residues. With 5 bases removed from V and 9 bases from J, the gap between germline ends came to 11 bases. For the CDR3, the DNA is TGTGCCAGCAGCCATCAAAGCGGTGAGCAGTTCTTC. This translates into CASSHQSGEQFF.

The sample holds many counts of this clonotype. The V and J genes are TRBV4-1 and TRBJ2-2, with a possible D match to TRBD1 (5 bases). V lost 4 bases to trimming and J lost 0 bases, with 15 bases between them. CDR1 is MGHRA and CDR2 is YSYEKL in the germline V gene. The CDR3 is 17 residues long. The CDR3 nucleotides read TGCGCCAGCAGCCCGGCACAGGCGGTGTCGAACACCGGGGAGCTGTTTTTT. Protein product: CASSPAQAVSNTGELFF.

The sample holds a few counts of this clonotype. The chain is built from TRBV7-9 and TRBJ1-1; D unclear. Trimming took 6 bases from V and 0 from J, leaving 8 bases between them. The CDR3 length is 13 residues. Per the germline V gene, CDR1 is SEHNR and CDR2 is FQNEAQ (reference sequence). The CDR3 here is CASRQPLNTEAFF. CDR3 DNA: TGTGCCAGCAGACAGCCCCTGAACACTGAAGCTTTCTTT.

There are a few counts of this clonotype. This chain links TRBV7-2 with TRBJ1-6; 10 bases are a match to TRBD1. V lost 4 bases, J lost 9 bases, and 9 bases stayed unmatched. The CDR3 sequence is 16 residues long. CDR1 is SGHTA and CDR2 is FQGNSA in the germline V gene. CDR3 nucleotides: TGTGCCAGCAGCTCGGACCGGACAGGGGGTGGTTCACCCCTCCACTTT. It specifies CASSSDRTGGGSPLHF.

The chain employs TRBV12-3 or TRBV12-4 and TRBJ1-4; perhaps TRBD1 as D (6 bases). Trimming left V 6 bases short and J 5 bases short, with 13 bases between. CDR3 length: 14 residues. The CDR3 is CASRQGTLNEKLFF. As DNA, the CDR3 is TGTGCCAGCAGACAGGGCACTCTAAATGAAAAACTGTTTTTT.

This chain uses TRBV6-5 with TRBJ2-5, with D possibly matching TRBD2 (6 bases). This CDR3 region has 14 residues. The V gene's germline CDR1 is MNHEY and CDR2 SVGAGI. Deletions cut 11 bases from V and 5 bases from J, with 21 bases between. As DNA, the CDR3 is TGTGCCGTCGGGGGTTTCGGGGGAAGTGAGACCCAGTACTTC. Protein: CAVGGFGGSETQYF.

This chain links TRBV7-2 with TRBJ2-7; tentative D call: TRBD1 (6 bases). Germline values: CDR1 SGHTA, CDR2 FQGNSA. V lost 1 base, J lost 4 bases, and 11 bases lay in between. This CDR3 is built from 14 residues. CDR3 sequence reads: CASSLGARGYEQYF. Here the CDR3 DNA reads TGTGCCAGCAGCTTAGGGGCCAGGGGTTACGAGCAGTACTTC.

This chain joins TRBV4-3 and TRBJ1-4; D is ambiguous. CDR3 length: 15 residues. Trimming removed 4 bases at V and 4 bases at J, with 13 bases between. Germline CDR1 and CDR2: LGHNA and YSLEER. The CDR3 DNA is TGCGCCAGCAGCCCCGACCACAGCCATAATGAAAAACTGTTTTTT. Translating it yields CASSPDHSHNEKLFF.

Only a few counts were recorded for this clonotype. The rearrangement joins TRBV29-1 to TRBJ1-1; possibly TRBD1 for D (6 bases). The length of the CDR3 is 13 residues. The germline V gene has CDR1 SQVTM and CDR2 ANQGSEA. V dropped 4 bases and J dropped 2 bases, with 11 bases sitting between them. CDR3 coding DNA: TGCAGCGTTGGCAGGGGAGGAAACACTGAAGCTTTCTTT. Protein product: CSVGRGGNTEAFF.

The chain links TRBV4-1 to TRBJ2-1; 11 nucleotides match TRBD2. The junction had 4 bases not matched to a gene; V was cut back by 4 bases and J by 5 bases. Looked up from germline, CDR1 is MGHRA and CDR2 is YSYEKL. The CDR3 is 15 amino acids. The CDR3 protein is CASSLVAGGDNEQFF. Here the CDR3 DNA reads TGCGCCAGCAGCCTAGTAGCGGGGGGGGACAATGAGCAGTTCTTC.

The chain uses TRBV9 and TRBJ1-4, with 9 bases identical to TRBD1. The CDR3 runs 16 residues. Germline lookup yields CDR1 SGDLS and CDR2 YYNGEE. V dropped 4 bases and J dropped 0; count of bases not matched to a gene: 4. In nucleotides, the CDR3 is TGTGCCAGCAGCCCCCGACAGGGGGCAACTAATGAAAAACTGTTTTTT. It yields the protein CASSPRQGATNEKLFF.

This clonotype was counted a few times. The chain couples TRBV4-1 to TRBJ1-1; a weak D match, TRBD1 (5 bases). Germline CDR1 is MGHRA and CDR2 is YSYEKL. This CDR3 is 17 amino acids long. V lost 1 base, J lost 0 bases, and 15 bases lay in between. CDR3 DNA: TGCGCCAGCAGCCAAGGGTTCCAGGGTCCTATGAACACTGAAGCTTTCTTT. The encoded protein is CASSQGFQGPMNTEAFF.

CDR3 amino acids: CASSKQGLEQYF. CDR3 bases: TGTGCCAGCAGCAAACAGGGTCTCGAGCAGTACTTC. The J gene is TRBJ2-7, the V gene TRBV3-1, with D perhaps matching TRBD1 (6 bases). Trimming took off 5 bases at V and 6 bases at J, with 11 bases between the two ends. The CDR3 spans 12 residues. Germline CDR1 LGHDT, CDR2 YNNKEL (reference sequence).

The gene calls are TRBV12-3 or TRBV12-4 and TRBJ2-3; D perhaps matches TRBD1 (6 bases). CDR3 length equals 15 residues. Trimming shortened V by 5 bases and J by 6 bases, and 18 bases separated the two germline ends. CDR3 sequence: CASSLTGFDYDTQYF. In nucleotides, the CDR3 is TGTGCCAGCAGTCTCACAGGGTTCGATTACGATACGCAGTATTTT.

The rearrangement joins TRBV29-1 to TRBJ2-3; no clear D. Germline-derived CDR1 and CDR2 are SQVTM and ANQGSEA. This CDR3 is 14 amino acids long. Trimming left V 5 bases short and J 4 bases short, with 16 bases between. As DNA, the CDR3 is TGCAGCGTTTGGTGGGTCTCGTCCTCAGATACGCAGTATTTT. Its protein is CSVWWVSSSDTQYF.

This rearrangement joins TRBV5-1 to TRBJ2-5, with TRBD2 identical over 8 bases. The CDR3 totals 16 residues. From germline, CDR1 is SGHRS and CDR2 YFSETQ. Trimming removed 4 bases from V and 5 bases from J; junction bases left unmatched: 13. The CDR3 reads CASSTDGLANWETQYF. As DNA, the CDR3 is TGCGCCAGCAGCACCGACGGACTAGCCAACTGGGAGACCCAGTACTTC.

In this sample, this clonotype turned up a few times. V gene TRBV29-1 combines with J gene TRBJ2-5; D unresolved. Germline CDR1 reads SQVTM; CDR2 reads ANQGSEA. The V end lost 5 bases, the J end lost 2 bases, and 9 bases lay between the germline ends. The CDR3 consists of 12 residues. In nucleotides, the CDR3 is TGCAGCGTTAGGTCCACGCAAGAGACCCAGTACTTC. It translates to CSVRSTQETQYF.

This clonotype was observed a handful of times. J is TRBJ2-5 and V is TRBV7-9; D might be TRBD2 (6 bases). The V gene lost 6 bases and the J gene lost 5 bases, with 19 bases spanning the gap. This CDR3 is 15 amino acids long. Germline V gene sequence: CDR1 SEHNR, CDR2 FQNEAQ (reference sequence). This CDR3 is CASSDGPVGGETQYF. CDR3 sequence (DNA): TGTGCCAGCAGTGATGGGCCAGTTGGAGGGGAGACCCAGTACTTC.

The CDR3: CASSLASGPEQYF. Here the CDR3 DNA reads TGTGCCAGCAGCTTAGCTTCAGGGCCCGAGCAGTACTTC. J is TRBJ2-7 and V is TRBV11-2; a weak D match, TRBD1 (5 bases). The germline V gene has CDR1 SGHAT and CDR2 FQNNGV. V was shortened by 1 base and J by 6 bases, with 10 bases between the two germline ends. There are 13 residues in the CDR3.

The genes are TRBV7-8 and TRBJ2-5, with D perhaps given as TRBD1 or TRBD2 (6 bases each). Germline V gives CDR1 SGHVS, CDR2 FQNEAQ. Trimming pared 2 bases from V and 7 bases from J, leaving 23 bases between. The CDR3 runs to 17 residues. CDR3 bases: TGTGCCAGCAGCTTAAGCCCTGGACAGCGGGCCGACGGGACCCAGTACTTC. Amino acid sequence: CASSLSPGQRADGTQYF.

This clonotype was detected a few times. The chain combines TRBV28 with TRBJ2-7, with D perhaps TRBD1 or TRBD2 (5 bases each). This CDR3 is built from 13 residues. Trimming removed 1 base from V and 9 bases from J, with 13 bases in between. The germline CDR1 and CDR2 sequences are MDHEN and SYDVKM. The CDR3 region is CASSLSTGGGQYV. The CDR3 DNA is TGTGCCAGCAGTTTATCTACAGGCGGAGGGCAGTACGTC.

This clonotype came up a few times. CDR3 sequence (DNA): TGCGCCAGCAGCCAAGCCACCCCGCGTTATGGCTACACCTTC. Protein: CASSQATPRYGYTF. The V and J genes are TRBV4-3 and TRBJ1-2; D not resolved. Trimming cost V 1 base and J 5 bases, with 11 bases left between them. Germline CDR1 reads LGHNA; CDR2 reads YSLEER. This CDR3 has 14 amino acids.

The V gene is TRBV3-1, the J gene TRBJ2-3; D possibly corresponds to TRBD2 (5 bases). V was trimmed by 2 bases and J by 3 bases, leaving 6 bases between them. Germline V lookup: CDR1 LGHDT, CDR2 YNNKEL (reference sequence). The CDR3 runs to 13 residues. CDR3 sequence reads: CASSQPGTDTQYF. Written as DNA, the CDR3 is TGTGCCAGCAGCCAACCGGGGACAGATACGCAGTATTTT.